The rows below give T cell receptor beta chains drawn from one sample of a study of blood T cell repertoires in COVID-19. Sequenced by immunoSEQ multiplex PCR; TCRdb stores in-frame clones only, minus some. The sample shows 200,000 to 250,000 clones, 87% of them seen only once. Input material: peripheral blood. The receptors derive from a woman aged 18 to 35 who had recovered from COVID-19. The CDR3 runs from the conserved cysteine through the conserved F or W. A D gene is named only where the DNA matches it firmly. Some rows have no size entry. The others give once, few or many, or a class for an expanded clone.

clone size	D gene	V gene	J gene	CDR3 DNA	CDR3 protein
NA	TRBD1	TRBV19	TRBJ2-1	TGTGCCAGTAGTGGGTCGGGACAGGCGTTTAGTAGAGGAGGCCTAAATGAGCAGTTCTTC	CASSGSGQAFSRGGLNEQFF
NA	TRBD2	TRBV4-3	TRBJ2-7	TGCGCCAGCAGCCAAGGAGGGGCTAGCGGGTACGAGCAGTACTTC	CASSQGGASGYEQYF
NA	TRBD1	TRBV18	TRBJ2-7	TGTGCCAGCTCACCTATGACAGGGGCGACCTACGAGCAGTACTTC	CASSPMTGATYEQYF
few	NA	TRBV6-5	TRBJ1-1	TGTGCCAGCAGCCCCAGGCCAGGGCCGTTTGGAGCTTTCTTT	CASSPRPGPFGAFF
NA	NA	TRBV29-1	TRBJ1-6	TGCAGCGTCCGCGGGACTACCAATTCACCCCTCCACTTT	CSVRGTTNSPLHF
once	NA	TRBV7-9	TRBJ2-7	TGTGCCAGCAGCTTAGGCACAGGGCCCTACGAGCAGTACTTC	CASSLGTGPYEQYF
few	TRBD2	TRBV6-4	TRBJ2-1	TGTGCCAGCAGTGGACTAGCGGGAGGGAATGAGCAGTTCTTC	CASSGLAGGNEQFF
NA	NA	TRBV7-9	TRBJ2-7	TGTGCCAGCAGGAGGGAAGACTACGAGCAGTACTTC	CASRREDYEQYF
NA	NA	TRBV6-5	TRBJ2-7	TGTGCCAGCTCTGGGCGCGAGCAGTACTTC	CASSGREQYF
NA	NA	TRBV20-1	TRBJ2-7	TGCAGTGCTAGATTTACTCACGAGCAGTACTTC	CSARFTHEQYF
NA	NA	TRBV13	TRBJ2-1	TGTGCCAGCAGCTACAGGGCTAATGAGCAGTTCTTC	CASSYRANEQFF
NA	NA	TRBV11-2	TRBJ1-4	TGTGCCAGCACGTACGGGGGAGAAAAACTGTTTTTT	CASTYGGEKLFF
NA	TRBD2	TRBV20-1	TRBJ2-1	TGCAGTGCTAGTTCTAGCGGGAGGGCCTTTGAGCAGTTCTTC	CSASSSGRAFEQFF
NA	TRBD2	TRBV6-5	TRBJ2-1	TGTGCCAGCAGTCCTCTAGCGGGAGGGGCCAGAGGGCAGTTCTTC	CASSPLAGGARGQFF
NA	NA	TRBV23-1	TRBJ2-1	TGCGCCAGCAGTCGTCGGTGTTACAATGAGCAGTTCTTC	CASSRRCYNEQFF
few	NA	TRBV9	TRBJ2-5	TGTGCCAGCAGCGTAGTCCGGGGAGAGACCCAGTACTTC	CASSVVRGETQYF
NA	NA	TRBV7-8	TRBJ1-2	TGTGCCAGCAGCTTAGCCGCGACAGCCGCGGGGGGCTACACCTTC	CASSLAATAAGGYTF
few	NA	TRBV5-4	TRBJ1-6	TGTGCCAGCAGCGCGGGGGGATCCACCTATAATTCACCCCTCCACTTT	CASSAGGSTYNSPLHF
once	TRBD2	TRBV25-1	TRBJ2-5	TGTGCCAGCAGTGAAATGGATACTAGCGCAGACCAAGAGACCCAGTACTTC	CASSEMDTSADQETQYF